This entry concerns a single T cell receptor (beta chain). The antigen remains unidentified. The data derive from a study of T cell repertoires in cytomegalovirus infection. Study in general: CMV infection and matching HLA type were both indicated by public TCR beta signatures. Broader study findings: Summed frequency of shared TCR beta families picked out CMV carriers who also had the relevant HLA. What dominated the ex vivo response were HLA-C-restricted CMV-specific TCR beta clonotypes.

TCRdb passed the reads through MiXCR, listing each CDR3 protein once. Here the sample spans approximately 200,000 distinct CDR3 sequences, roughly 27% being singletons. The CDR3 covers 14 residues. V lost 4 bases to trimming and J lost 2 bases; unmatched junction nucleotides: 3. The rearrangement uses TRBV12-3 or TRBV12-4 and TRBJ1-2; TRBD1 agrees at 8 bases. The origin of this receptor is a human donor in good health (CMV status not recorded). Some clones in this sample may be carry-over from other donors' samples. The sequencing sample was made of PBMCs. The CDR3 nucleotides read TGTGCCAGCAGTTCGACAGGGGCCAACTATGGCTACACCTTC. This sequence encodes CASSSTGANYGYTF.